Shown below are 5 T cell receptor beta chains from a single sample sequenced in a study of T cells in Graves' hyperthyroidism and ophthalmopathy. The TCR beta CDR3 regions underwent amplification using RNA transcripts as the source. Researchers ran a first-round RT-PCR on the TCR CDR3 using the HTBI primer set. TCRdb reanalysed the multiplex PCR reads using MiXCR and keeps one entry per CDR3 protein. The sample gives under 350,000 distinct CDR3 sequences, around a sixth of which show up once; under 55% is in the top ten. Sequencing was carried out using blood. These receptor sequences come from a woman aged 45-65 years with Graves' hyperthyroidism.

The chain combines TRBV7-2 with TRBJ2-6; D is ambiguous. V was clipped by 5 bases and J by 4 bases, with 12 bases between them. CDR1 is SGHTA, CDR2 FQGNSA, per germline. The CDR3 loop spans 15 amino acids. Here the CDR3 DNA reads TGTGCCAGCAGCCGCCCGGCTTCGGGGGCCAACGTCCTGACTTTC. Amino acid sequence: CASSRPASGANVLTF.

At least ten counts were recorded for this clonotype. The chain links TRBV7-3 to TRBJ2-7, with D possibly matching TRBD2 (5 bases). Per the germline V gene, CDR1 is SGHTA and CDR2 is FQGTGA. The CDR3 contains 13 residues. V shed 2 bases and J shed 5 bases, with 10 bases lying between them. CDR3 nucleotide sequence: TGTGCCAGCAGCTTAGGGCTAGCTGACGAGCAGTACTTC. It yields the protein CASSLGLADEQYF.

This clonotype showed up many times. The chain carries TRBV12-3 or TRBV12-4 and TRBJ2-3; TRBD1 matches 9 bases. The J segment lost 3 bases and the V segment lost 7 bases, leaving 5 bases of the junction unmatched. There are 14 residues in the CDR3. The CDR3 bases are TGTGCCAGCACCGACAGGGGGGTAACAGATACGCAGTATTTT. This translates into CASTDRGVTDTQYF.

This clonotype was picked up a small number of times. J is TRBJ1-2 and V is TRBV6-1; D call uncertain. The germline V gene encodes CDR1 MNHNS and CDR2 SASEGT. The CDR3 is 11 residues long. Between the trimmed V and J ends, which lost 8 bases and 8 bases, there was a span of 12 bases. This CDR3 reads CASGNRGGYTF. The DNA of the CDR3 is TGTGCCAGCGGTAACCGCGGGGGCTACACCTTC.

This CDR3 is CASSFIGGANEQFF. The CDR3 DNA reads as TGTGCCAGCAGCTTCATCGGGGGGGCGAATGAGCAGTTCTTC. The chain carries TRBV7-8 and TRBJ2-1; 8 bases map to TRBD2. Per germline, CDR1 SGHVS and CDR2 FQNEAQ. CDR3 length equals 14 residues. Losses at the gene ends were 3 bases for V and 7 bases for J; bases not matched to a gene: 5.